The entry below describes one T cell receptor beta chain. Only a few counts were recorded for this clone. Its antigen target is currently unknown. Base-call qualities are not available, and no considerably larger clone is one nucleotide away. This sample was included in a study of T cell repertoires in MIS-A myocarditis (dated by TCRdb to between 2022 and 2023). The QIAamp DNA FFPE kit was used to extract genomic DNA from formalin-fixed paraffin-embedded autopsy tissue. Reading the germline V gene gives CDR1 MNHEY and CDR2 SVGAGI. The junction shows trimming of 6 bases on V and 5 bases on J, plus 16 bases between the germline ends. The CDR3 starts with the cysteine, ends with the phenylalanine, and has 14 residues. The only DNA kept is the CDR3, 42 bases in frame from the first base. TCRbeta CDR3 regions were amplified with the immunoSEQ bias-controlled multiplex PCR and sequenced at high throughput. The original pipeline was this. CDR3 sequences were collapsed and filtered by the immunoSEQ vendor pipeline to quantify abundance and frequency of each unique TCRbeta CDR3. Dominant CDR3 amino acid sequences were clustered with SARS-CoV-2-specific ImmuneCODE TCRbeta sequences by CD-HIT at a 90% global sequence identity threshold. Clones at frequencies from 0.1 to 1 were categorized as hyperexpanded, and clones at frequencies from 0.01 to 0.1 were categorized as large. The CDR3 amino acid sequences and the V and J gene assignments of the dominant clones were confirmed with MiXCR. The R stringdist package was used to compute Levenshtein distances between the patient clonotypes and the ImmuneCODE hits. As stored in TCRdb, this immuneACCESS dataset retains in-frame rearrangements with V and J assigned. A fraction of the clones does not appear; measured against another copy, unresolved V genes explain less than half of the discrepancy, and the remainder lacks a known reason. The D gene and trimming were derived from the DNA, and the V and J assignments and clone size from that table. Present in this sample are about 6,600 clones, about four fifths of which were seen just once. Together, the top ten hold roughly 19% of the sample.

The V and J segments used are TRBV6-5 and TRBJ1-1; TRBD1 might be the D gene, on 6 matching bases. The source is a young man with fulminant myocarditis from multisystem inflammatory syndrome in adults (MIS-A) after COVID-19. Specimen: right inferior lung lobe tissue obtained at autopsy. Here the CDR3 is given as CASRMGHEVTEAFF. The nucleotide sequence is given as TGTGCCAGCAGGATGGGACATGAGGTTACTGAAGCTTTCTTT.